Each of the 2 T cell receptor beta chains below was sequenced from the same sample in a study of blood T cell repertoires in COVID-19. Libraries were prepared by immunoSEQ multiplex PCR; TCRdb keeps only in-frame clonotypes and omits some of them. The table records about 73,000 clones, about 74% of them present only once. Sequencing was performed on peripheral blood. The receptors originated from a man between 70 and 80 years old with COVID-19, enrolled during active disease.

The chain combines TRBV3-1 (or the pseudogene TRBV3-2) with TRBJ2-1; D might be TRBD2 (6 bases). The V gene lost 4 bases and the J gene lost 0 bases, with 16 bases spanning the gap. The length of the CDR3 is 17 residues. CDR1 and CDR2 from the germline V gene are LGHDT and YNNKEL (reference sequence). CDR3 amino acids: CASSRRTISSSYNEQFF. The CDR3 DNA sequence: TGTGCCAGCAGCCGCAGGACTATTTCGAGCTCCTACAATGAGCAGTTCTTC.

The chain uses TRBV7-2 and TRBJ1-2, with 7 positions matching TRBD1. The germline V gene encodes CDR1 SGHTA and CDR2 FQGNSA. After removal of 2 bases from V and 6 bases from J, the junction contained 6 bases not matched to a gene. This CDR3 spans 14 amino acids. The CDR3 sequence: CASSLHRGSHGYTF. The CDR3 DNA follows: TGTGCCAGCAGCTTACACAGGGGTAGCCATGGCTACACCTTC. Full variable domain (outside the CDR3, taken from reference TRBV7-2 and TRBJ1-2): GAGVSQSPSNKVTEKGKDVELRCDPISGHTALYWYRQSLGQGLEFLIYFQGNSAPDKSGLPSDRFSAERTGGSVSTLTIQRTQQEDSAVYLCASSLHRGSHGYTFGSGTRLTVV.